This TCR beta chain was observed in a study of shared clonotypes between healthy human individuals. Generated by immunoSEQ multiplex PCR, the TCRdb table keeps only in-frame clones and is missing some. The sample contains about 380,000 clones, approximately 96% of which appear only once. This CDR3 comprises 14 residues. Trimming stripped 4 bases from V and 9 bases from J, with 20 bases between. Germline CDR1 SGHNT, CDR2 YYREEE (reference sequence). This clonotype was sampled from a man aged 25 to 40 in good health. The chain links TRBV5-4 to TRBJ2-7, with TRBD1 as a possible D gene (6 bases). Sequencing used memory CD8+ T cells sorted from blood. Subset noted: CD45RO+ cells pooled with CCR7-negative TemRA cells. The CDR3 region is CASSPDPTKQGQYF. CDR3 sequence (DNA): TGTGCCAGCAGCCCTGACCCAACAAAACAGGGGCAGTACTTC.